The 15 T cell receptor beta chains below were found in one sample sequenced in a study of cytomegalovirus exposure and HLA in healthy donors. In the PCR, 60 Vbeta and 13 Jbeta primers were used. Method: immunoSEQ multiplex PCR; TCRdb's copy keeps in-frame clones and lacks some. The data show some 79,000 clones, around three fifths seen once. Sequencing used PBMCs. These receptors were collected from a woman in her thirties or forties in good health and CMV-seropositive.

This clone appeared a few times. CDR3 in DNA: TGTGCCAGCAGCTCGTTGACTAGCGGGAGCCACGAGCAGTACTTC. Protein sequence: CASSSLTSGSHEQYF. The chain recombines TRBV7-9 with TRBJ2-5, with 12 bases lining up with TRBD2. The tail of the sequence fits TRBJ2-7 better, so the J call may be wrong. Germline CDR1 SEHNR, CDR2 FQNEAQ (reference sequence). There are 15 residues in the CDR3.

This clone turned up a few times. V is TRBV5-4 and J is TRBJ2-7; 7 bases line up with TRBD2. J lost 0 bases, V lost 0 bases, and 0 bases had no gene match. CDR1 is SGHNT and CDR2 is YYREEE in the germline V gene (reference sequence). CDR3 size: 14 residues. CDR3 nucleotides: TGTGCCAGCAGCTTGGTAGCGGGCTCCTACGAGCAGTACTTC. The encoded protein is CASSLVAGSYEQYF.

This clone was recorded only once. J is TRBJ2-2 and V is TRBV2, with 7 positions matching TRBD2. Germline V gene lookup returns CDR1 SNHLY and CDR2 FYNNEI. This CDR3 spans 14 amino acids. V shed 10 bases, J shed 1 base, and the junction held 6 bases outside the gene matches. The CDR3 here is CAKRTSVNTGELFF. In DNA, the CDR3 is TGTGCCAAACGGACTAGTGTGAACACCGGGGAGCTGTTTTTT.

In this sample, this clone turned up once. This rearrangement joins TRBV5-4 to TRBJ2-1; TRBD2 aligns across 11 bases. The CDR3 runs 17 residues. Germline V gene sequence: CDR1 SGHNT, CDR2 YYREEE (reference sequence). Trimming at V came to 3 bases and at J to 8 bases, leaving 13 bases not matched to a gene. CDR3 DNA: TGTGCCAGCAGCTCTAGGAGTGGGACTAGCGGCCGGGATGAGCAGTTCTTC. This encodes CASSSRSGTSGRDEQFF.

The chain has TRBV19 and TRBJ2-7, with 12 bases that match TRBD1. Germline-derived CDR1 and CDR2 are LNHDA and SQIVND (reference sequence). J gave up 5 bases and V 11 bases, and 7 bases lay outside the gene matches. The CDR3 is made up of 13 amino acids. CDR3 in amino acids: CASGDRGQHEQYF. The CDR3 DNA reads TGTGCCTCTGGGGACAGGGGGCAACACGAGCAGTACTTC.

This sequence joins TRBV4-1 and TRBJ2-7; 11 bases are shared with TRBD2. Per germline, CDR1 MGHRA and CDR2 YSYEKL. V was pared by 1 base and J by 0 bases, with 8 bases of the junction left unmatched. This CDR3 region has 18 residues. The CDR3 protein is CASSQAPPTSGGSYEQYF. The CDR3 nucleotides read TGCGCCAGCAGCCAAGCCCCCCCCACTAGCGGGGGCTCCTACGAGCAGTACTTC.

The chain recombines TRBV6-1 with TRBJ2-5; TRBD1 might be the D (6 bases). CDR1 and CDR2 from the germline V gene are MNHNS and SASEGT. The germline V and J ends were trimmed by 5 bases and 5 bases, with 18 bases remaining between them. This CDR3 contains 15 residues. The CDR3 DNA follows: TGTGCCAGCAGTCCGGTTTGGGGGCCCGTGGAGACCCAGTACTTC. This encodes CASSPVWGPVETQYF.

This rearrangement joins TRBV2 to TRBJ1-2; TRBD1 matches 7 bases. After removal of 4 bases from V and 4 bases from J, the junction contained 6 bases not matched to a gene. CDR1 and CDR2 from the germline V gene are SNHLY and FYNNEI. CDR3 length equals 14 residues. The CDR3 sequence: CASSAKQGTYGYTF. The CDR3 nucleotides read TGTGCCAGCAGTGCTAAACAGGGGACCTATGGCTACACCTTC.

As DNA, the CDR3 is TGTGCCAGCAGTCCTTATTCCGGGACAGCCTACGAGCAGTACTTC. Its protein is CASSPYSGTAYEQYF. The chain uses TRBV6-5 and TRBJ2-7; TRBD1 aligns across 7 bases. There are 15 residues in the CDR3. V dropped 5 bases and J dropped 2; count of bases not matched to a gene: 9. The germline gives CDR1 MNHEY, CDR2 SVGAGI.

The gene calls are TRBV9 and TRBJ2-7; 8 nucleotides line up with TRBD1. The CDR3 extends over 14 amino acids. Trimming took 4 bases from V and 6 from J; bases not matched to a gene: 9. CDR1 and CDR2 (germline): SGDLS, YYNGEE. The CDR3 bases are TGTGCCAGCAGCCCTTTCGACAGGGGAGGCGAGCAGTACTTC. Protein product: CASSPFDRGGEQYF. Full variable domain (rest looked up from reference TRBV9 and TRBJ2-7): DSGVTQTPKHLITATGQRVTLRCSPRSGDLSVYWYQQSLDQGLQFLIQYYNGEERAKGNILERFSAQQFPDLHSELNLSSLELGDSALYFCASSPFDRGGEQYFGPGTRLTVT.

The chain employs TRBV6-5 and TRBJ1-6; 10 bases fit TRBD1. The junction had 7 bases not matched to a gene; V was cut back by 8 bases and J by 9 bases. The germline gives CDR1 MNHEY, CDR2 SVGAGI. The CDR3 has 14 residues. The CDR3 sequence is CASRGTGESSPLHF. DNA for the CDR3: TGTGCCAGCCGCGGGACAGGGGAGAGTTCACCCCTCCACTTT.

About this clone: Other DNA sequences within the sample encode an identical CDR3. The chain employs TRBV10-2 and TRBJ1-1, with a tentative D call TRBD1 (6 bases). This CDR3 has 14 amino acids. The germline gives CDR1 WSHSY, CDR2 SAAADI. V dropped 6 bases and J dropped 5 bases, with 16 bases sitting between them. Here the CDR3 reads CASRDTGGPTEAFF. The CDR3 bases are TGCGCCAGCAGGGACACGGGGGGCCCGACTGAAGCTTTCTTT.

This CDR3 reads CASSDRREQFF. The CDR3 DNA is TGTGCCAGCAGCGACAGGCGTGAGCAGTTCTTC. The chain uses TRBV2 and TRBJ2-1; D perhaps matches TRBD1 (6 bases). The CDR3 has 11 residues. The germline V gene has CDR1 SNHLY and CDR2 FYNNEI. V was shortened by 6 bases and J by 9 bases, with 9 bases between the two germline ends.

The chain employs TRBV7-6 and TRBJ2-7, with a possible D match to TRBD1 (7 bases). Trimming took 4 bases from V and 5 from J, leaving 9 bases between them. Germline V gene lookup returns CDR1 SGHVS and CDR2 FNYEAQ. This CDR3 spans 12 amino acids. Here the CDR3 reads CASSSRGDEQYF. CDR3 sequence (DNA): TGTGCCAGCAGCTCCAGGGGGGACGAGCAGTACTTC.

The chain recombines TRBV28 with TRBJ2-7; 11 nucleotides match TRBD2. The V gene end was trimmed by 2 bases and the J gene end by 2 bases; junction bases not matched to a gene: 14. CDR3 size: 19 residues. The germline gives CDR1 MDHEN, CDR2 SYDVKM. CDR3 sequence (DNA): TGTGCCAGCAGTTTAGTCTTGGGACTAGCGGATCCTCAAACCTACGAGCAGTACTTC. Translated, it gives CASSLVLGLADPQTYEQYF.